The 15 T cell receptor beta chains presented below share a single source sample, sequenced in a study of blood T cells in healthy people across ages. A J-beta primer mix and a sample-barcoded 5' primer were used in a second PCR of about 7 to 11 cycles. TCRdb re-derived calls from the 5' RACE reads in MiXCR, one entry per CDR3 protein. Among more than 800,000 distinct CDR3 sequences listed, roughly 26% were seen once. The sequencing input was blood. The receptors originated from a woman at least 80 years old in good health.

As to this clonotype: Given a much more abundant clone one base away, this may be a read error. This chain joins TRBV5-5 and TRBJ2-5; 11 nucleotides agree with TRBD1. This CDR3 comprises 15 residues. Germline CDR1 is SGHKS and CDR2 is YYEKEE (reference sequence). The CDR3 DNA reads TGTGCCAGCAGCTTTGGGACAGGGGGAGTTGAGACCCGGTACTTC. It is translated as CASSFGTGGVETRYF.

This clonotype was counted only a few times. This rearrangement joins TRBV20-1 to TRBJ1-6; D may be TRBD1 (5 bases). The CDR3 spans 19 residues. Germline CDR1 and CDR2: DFQATT and SNEGSKA (reference sequence). Deletions cut 0 bases from V and 0 bases from J, with 18 bases between. The CDR3 here is CSARDQRTSLGSYNSPLHF. In nucleotides, the CDR3 is TGCAGTGCTAGAGATCAAAGGACAAGTCTTGGCTCCTATAATTCACCCCTCCACTTT.

This rearrangement joins TRBV7-2 to TRBJ2-2, with 7 bases lining up with TRBD1. The germline V gene encodes CDR1 SGHTA and CDR2 FQGNSA. V lost 3 bases and J lost 5; bases outside the gene matches: 3. There are 14 residues in the CDR3. The DNA of the CDR3 is TGTGCCAGCAGCTTTACCAGGGGGACCGGGGAGCTGTTTTTT. Its protein product is CASSFTRGTGELFF.

In regard to this clonotype: A read error is possible here, since a much larger clone lies one base away. The CDR3 bases are TGCAGTGCCCTAGTCCAGCGGGGGGGAAATGAGCAGTACTTC. Translation gives CSALVQRGGNEQYF. This sequence joins TRBV20-1 and TRBJ2-7; 10 bases map to TRBD2. V shed 6 bases, J shed 7 bases, and the junction held 12 bases outside the gene matches. Germline CDR1 and CDR2: DFQATT and SNEGSKA (reference sequence). The CDR3 is made up of 14 amino acids.

The chain is built from TRBV20-1 and TRBJ2-4; weak D call: TRBD2 (6 bases). CDR1 and CDR2 (germline): DFQATT, SNEGSKA (reference sequence). V lost 1 base, J lost 13 bases, and 20 bases lay in between. CDR3 length: 14 amino acids. The CDR3 loop is CSARVMIGTPEQYF. Here the CDR3 DNA reads TGCAGTGCTAGAGTAATGATTGGGACTCCAGAGCAGTACTTC.

The V call is TRBV9, the J call TRBJ2-4, with 11 bases fitting TRBD2. The CDR3 totals 16 residues. After removal of 3 bases from V and 13 bases from J, the junction contained 15 bases not matched to a gene. CDR1 and CDR2 (germline): SGDLS, YYNGEE. The CDR3 region is CASSGLAGGTYNEQYF. CDR3 sequence (DNA): TGTGCCAGCAGCGGCCTAGCGGGGGGCACCTACAATGAGCAGTACTTC.

In this sample, this clonotype turned up many times. V gene TRBV20-1 combines with J gene TRBJ1-2, with a weak D call TRBD1 (5 bases). The germline V gene has CDR1 DFQATT and CDR2 SNEGSKA (reference sequence). The germline V and J ends were trimmed by 3 bases and 7 bases, with 9 bases remaining between them. The CDR3 extends over 11 amino acids. The CDR3 bases are TGCAGTGCTAGCGACAGACGTGGCTACACCTTC. Amino acid sequence: CSASDRRGYTF.

The chain couples TRBV24-1 to TRBJ2-5; TRBD2 aligns across 9 bases. V was pared by 3 bases and J by 1 base, with 5 bases of the junction left unmatched. Per the germline V gene, CDR1 is KGHDR and CDR2 is SFDVKD. The CDR3 has 16 amino acids. Here the CDR3 DNA reads TGTGCCACCAGTGATCGAAGCGGGGGGATCCAAGAGACCCAGTACTTC. It yields the protein CATSDRSGGIQETQYF.

This clonotype has only a few counts. CDR3 DNA: TGTGCCAGCAGCTTAGGGCTAGCGGGGAGAGGAGAGACCCAGTACTTC. This translates into CASSLGLAGRGETQYF. The chain couples TRBV11-2 to TRBJ2-5; 9 bases agree with TRBD2. Looked up from germline, CDR1 is SGHAT and CDR2 is FQNNGV. The CDR3 is made up of 16 amino acids. V trimming: 1 base; J trimming: 4 bases; junction bases outside the gene matches: 7.

The gene calls are TRBV20-1 and TRBJ2-3, with D perhaps assigned TRBD1 or TRBD2 (5 bases each). The CDR3 is made up of 14 amino acids. CDR1 is DFQATT and CDR2 is SNEGSKA in the germline V gene (reference sequence). Trimming pared 1 base from V and 5 bases from J, leaving 13 bases between. CDR3 DNA: TGCAGTGCTAGAGGGGGGATGTCTAGAGATACGCAGTATTTT. Protein product: CSARGGMSRDTQYF.

This clonotype was counted between two and nine times. The gene calls are TRBV20-1 and TRBJ1-1; D uncertain. The germline gives CDR1 DFQATT, CDR2 SNEGSKA (reference sequence). CDR3 length equals 13 residues. V lost 5 bases to trimming and J lost 6 bases, with 16 bases between them. CDR3 sequence: CSAAPLGRAEAFF. CDR3 in DNA: TGCAGTGCTGCACCCCTAGGACGTGCTGAAGCTTTCTTT.

This clonotype turned up a few times. The chain employs TRBV4-1 and TRBJ1-2; tentatively, D is TRBD1 (5 bases). This CDR3 has 15 amino acids. The V and J ends lost 5 bases and 2 bases respectively, with 15 bases between them. Germline lookup yields CDR1 MGHRA and CDR2 YSYEKL. The CDR3 DNA sequence: TGCGCCAGCAGCTCATATGGGGGGAAGAACTATGGCTACACCTTC. Amino acid sequence: CASSSYGGKNYGYTF.

Points on this clonotype: A read error is possible here, since a much larger clone lies one base away. The chain couples TRBV7-2 to TRBJ2-3; D might be TRBD2 (6 bases). V was trimmed by 5 bases and J by 6 bases, leaving 18 bases between them. Germline values: CDR1 SGHTA, CDR2 FQGNSA. The CDR3 consists of 15 residues. As DNA, the CDR3 is TGTGCCAGCAGCCCCTGTCCCAGACGGGGGGATACGCAGTATTTT. It codes for CASSPCPRRGDTQYF. Variable domain in full (rest from reference TRBV7-2 and TRBJ2-3): GAGVSQSPSNKVTEKGKDVELRCDPISGHTALYWYRQSLGQGLEFLIYFQGNSAPDKSGLPSDRFSAERTGGSVSTLTIQRTQQEDSAVYLCASSPCPRRGDTQYFGPGTRLTVL.

This clonotype was detected a few times. V usage is TRBV5-1 and J usage is TRBJ2-2; D perhaps matches TRBD1 (6 bases). V was clipped by 5 bases and J by 5 bases, with 19 bases between them. The CDR3 is 16 residues long. Germline lookup yields CDR1 SGHRS and CDR2 YFSETQ. CDR3 residues: CASRRPGTPETGELFF. CDR3 sequence (DNA): TGCGCCAGCAGACGTCCCGGGACACCAGAAACCGGGGAGCTGTTTTTT. Looking up the rest from reference TRBV5-1 and TRBJ2-2 gives the full variable domain: KAGVTQTPRYLIKTRGQQVTLSCSPISGHRSVSWYQQTPGQGLQFLFEYFSETQRNKGNFPGRFSGRQFSNSRSEMNVSTLELGDSALYLCASRRPGTPETGELFFGEGSRLTVL.

As for this clonotype: A much larger clone sits a single nucleotide away, making a read error possible. This chain connects TRBV7-6 to TRBJ2-1; 7 nucleotides align to TRBD1. CDR1 is SGHVS, CDR2 FNYEAQ, per germline. CDR3 size: 15 residues. The CDR3 loop is CVSSSTGASFNEQFF. CDR3 DNA: TGTGTCAGCAGTTCTACAGGGGCGAGCTTCAATGAGCAGTTCTTC.